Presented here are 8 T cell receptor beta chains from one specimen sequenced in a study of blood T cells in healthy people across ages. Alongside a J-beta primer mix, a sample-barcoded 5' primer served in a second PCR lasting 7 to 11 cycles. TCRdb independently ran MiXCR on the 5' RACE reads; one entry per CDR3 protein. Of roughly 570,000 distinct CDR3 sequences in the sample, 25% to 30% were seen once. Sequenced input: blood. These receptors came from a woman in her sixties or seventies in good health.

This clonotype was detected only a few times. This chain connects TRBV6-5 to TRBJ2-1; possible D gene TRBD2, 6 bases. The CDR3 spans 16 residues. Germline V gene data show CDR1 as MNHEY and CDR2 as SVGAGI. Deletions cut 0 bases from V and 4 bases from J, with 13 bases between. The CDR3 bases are TGTGCCAGCAGTTACTCAGGGAATCGGGGGTACAATGAGCAGTTCTTC. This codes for CASSYSGNRGYNEQFF.

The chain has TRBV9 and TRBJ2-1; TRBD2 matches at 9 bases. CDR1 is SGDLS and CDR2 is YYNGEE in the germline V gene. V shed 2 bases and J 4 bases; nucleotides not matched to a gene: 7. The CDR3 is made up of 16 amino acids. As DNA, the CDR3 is TGTGCCAGCAGCGTCGCGGGGGGGCCGATGTACAATGAGCAGTTCTTC. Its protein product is CASSVAGGPMYNEQFF. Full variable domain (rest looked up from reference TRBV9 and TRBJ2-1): DSGVTQTPKHLITATGQRVTLRCSPRSGDLSVYWYQQSLDQGLQFLIQYYNGEERAKGNILERFSAQQFPDLHSELNLSSLELGDSALYFCASSVAGGPMYNEQFFGPGTRLTVL.

CDR3 in DNA: TGCGCCAGCAGCACAGGACACTCCCAAGAGACCCAGTACTTC. Protein sequence: CASSTGHSQETQYF. The chain joins TRBV5-1 to TRBJ2-5, with D possibly being TRBD1 (5 bases). Trimming stripped 4 bases from V and 1 base from J, with 11 bases between. The CDR3 runs to 14 residues. Germline loops: CDR1 SGHRS, CDR2 YFSETQ. Looking up the rest from reference TRBV5-1 and TRBJ2-5 gives the full variable domain: KAGVTQTPRYLIKTRGQQVTLSCSPISGHRSVSWYQQTPGQGLQFLFEYFSETQRNKGNFPGRFSGRQFSNSRSEMNVSTLELGDSALYLCASSTGHSQETQYFGPGTRLLVL.

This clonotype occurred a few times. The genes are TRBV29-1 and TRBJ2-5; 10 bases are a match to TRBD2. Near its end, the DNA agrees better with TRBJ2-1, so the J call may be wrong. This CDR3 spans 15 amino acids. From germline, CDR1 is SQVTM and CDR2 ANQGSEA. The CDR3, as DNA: TGCAGCGTTGAAGATCTCGCTAGCGGGGGCTCTGAGCAGTTCTTC. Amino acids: CSVEDLASGGSEQFF.

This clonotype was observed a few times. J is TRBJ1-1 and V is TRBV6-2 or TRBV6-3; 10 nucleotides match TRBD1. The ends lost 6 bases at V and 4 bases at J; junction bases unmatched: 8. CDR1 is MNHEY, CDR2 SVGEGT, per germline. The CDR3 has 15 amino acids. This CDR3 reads CASSEPGTGVTEAFF. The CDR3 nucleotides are TGTGCCAGCAGCGAACCCGGGACAGGGGTCACTGAAGCTTTCTTT.

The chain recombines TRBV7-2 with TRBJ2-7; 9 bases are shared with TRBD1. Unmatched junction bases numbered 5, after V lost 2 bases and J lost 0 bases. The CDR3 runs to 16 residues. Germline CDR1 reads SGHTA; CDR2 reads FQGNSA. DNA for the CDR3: TGTGCCAGCAGCTTAACAGGGACAGGGTTCTCCTACGAGCAGTACTTC. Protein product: CASSLTGTGFSYEQYF.

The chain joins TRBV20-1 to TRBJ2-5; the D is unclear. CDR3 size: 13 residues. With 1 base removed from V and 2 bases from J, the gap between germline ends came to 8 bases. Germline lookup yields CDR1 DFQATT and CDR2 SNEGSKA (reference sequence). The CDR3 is CSARVTQQETQYF. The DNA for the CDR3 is TGCAGTGCTAGAGTTACGCAGCAAGAGACCCAGTACTTC.

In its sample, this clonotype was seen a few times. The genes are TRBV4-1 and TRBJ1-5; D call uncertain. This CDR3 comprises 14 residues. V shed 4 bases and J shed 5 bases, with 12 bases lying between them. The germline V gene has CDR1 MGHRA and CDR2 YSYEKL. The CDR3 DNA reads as TGCGCCAGCAGCCCCTCTTCGGACCATCAGCCCCAGCATTTT. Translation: CASSPSSDHQPQHF.